Sequencing of this TCR beta chain was carried out in a study of blood T cell repertoires in COVID-19. Study background: Italy, Spain and the United States were the sources of the convalescent and acute COVID-19 samples.

Under the authors' procedure: Using reference gene primer amplification, nucleated cell counts were estimated. Using immunoSEQ multiplex PCR, the repertoire was profiled, and TCRdb retains in-frame clones only, with some absent. The DNA gave D and trimming, while V, J and clone size come from that table. This sample has approximately 97,000 clones, with 70% to 90% found just once. Germline loops: CDR1 MNHEY, CDR2 SVGAGI. The J segment lost 12 bases and the V segment lost 6 bases, leaving 6 bases of the junction unmatched. The CDR3 spans 13 residues. This clone was seen just once. V is TRBV6-5 and J is TRBJ2-1; 12 bases line up with TRBD2. Material for sequencing was peripheral blood. The source is a human donor in a cohort sampled during active COVID-19. CDR3 region: CASRLAGGIGQFF. DNA of the CDR3: TGTGCCAGCAGACTAGCGGGAGGAATCGGGCAGTTCTTC.